The 4 T cell receptor beta chains below all came from one sample that was sequenced in a study of OX40 agonist ivuxolimab in advanced cancers. Profiling relied on immunoSEQ multiplex PCR, and the TCRdb table lists in-frame clones only, not all of them. This table holds roughly 48,000 clones, 80% to 90% found once. The sequenced sample was CD4+ or CD8+ T cells sorted from blood, obtained in a trial of the OX40 agonist ivuxolimab. The source is an adult with an advanced solid tumor such as melanoma, head and neck, liver or kidney cancer.

The chain joins TRBV6-5 to TRBJ2-7; no definite D call. V was trimmed by 2 bases and J by 1 base, leaving 6 bases between them. The CDR3 extends over 13 amino acids. CDR1 is MNHEY and CDR2 is SVGAGI in the germline V gene. In DNA form, the CDR3 reads TGTGCCAGCAGTTACGGGCAGTCCTACGAGCAGTACTTC. Translating gives CASSYGQSYEQYF.

In this sample, this clone turned up many times. This chain links TRBV7-9 with TRBJ1-1, with D unresolved. The CDR3 covers 16 residues. V lost 5 bases and J 5 bases, leaving 21 bases between the germline ends. CDR1 and CDR2 from the germline V gene are SEHNR and FQNEAQ (reference sequence). The CDR3 DNA sequence: TGTGCCAGCAGCCTCGGACCGTCGGGAATGGGGACTGAAGCTTTCTTT. It specifies CASSLGPSGMGTEAFF.

The J gene is TRBJ2-7, the V gene TRBV21-1; whether TRBD1, the table's D call, matches the DNA was not checked. TRBV21-1 has pseudogene status. The CDR3 contains 16 residues. CDR3 loop: CASSKEGQGASYEQYF. The CDR3 nucleotides read TGTGCCAGCAGCAAAGAGGGGCAGGGGGCCTCCTACGAGCAGTACTTC.

The genes are TRBV15 and TRBJ2-2; maybe TRBD2 (5 bases). CDR1 LNHNV and CDR2 YYDKDF come from the germline V gene (reference sequence). This CDR3 comprises 16 residues. V was shortened by 9 bases and J by 0 bases, with 17 bases between the two germline ends. The CDR3 loop reads CATRERSRANTGELFF. CDR3 in DNA: TGTGCCACTAGGGAGAGGAGTCGAGCGAACACCGGGGAGCTGTTTTTT.